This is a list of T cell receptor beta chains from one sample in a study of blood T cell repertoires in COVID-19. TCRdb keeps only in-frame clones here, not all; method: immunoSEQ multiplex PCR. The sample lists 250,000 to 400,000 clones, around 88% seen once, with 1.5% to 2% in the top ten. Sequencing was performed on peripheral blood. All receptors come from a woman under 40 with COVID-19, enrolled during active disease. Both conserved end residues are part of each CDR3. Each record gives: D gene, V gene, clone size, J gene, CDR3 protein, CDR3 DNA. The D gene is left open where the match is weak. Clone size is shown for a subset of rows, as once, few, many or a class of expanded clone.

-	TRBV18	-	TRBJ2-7	CASSPLTFSYEQYF	TGTGCCAGCTCACCCCTTACATTCTCCTACGAGCAGTACTTC
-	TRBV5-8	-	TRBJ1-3	CASSLFTGTADTIYF	TGTGCCAGCAGCTTGTTCACAGGAACGGCGGACACCATATATTTT
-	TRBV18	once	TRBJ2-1	CASSPYTGRDNEQFF	TGTGCCAGCTCACCATATACGGGTCGGGACAATGAGCAGTTCTTC
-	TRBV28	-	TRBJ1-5	CASSYSVNQPQHF	TGTGCCAGCAGTTACAGTGTCAATCAGCCCCAGCATTTT
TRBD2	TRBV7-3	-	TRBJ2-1	CASSPLGGGSYNEQFF	TGTGCCAGCAGCCCACTGGGGGGAGGGTCCTACAATGAGCAGTTCTTC
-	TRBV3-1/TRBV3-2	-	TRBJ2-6	CASSQDPRSGANVLTF	TGTGCCAGCAGCCAAGATCCGAGGTCTGGGGCCAACGTCCTGACTTTC
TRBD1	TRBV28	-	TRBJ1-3	CASSYRGGGNTIYF	TGTGCCAGCAGTTACAGGGGAGGTGGAAACACCATATATTTT
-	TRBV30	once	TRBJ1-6	CAWTSGYNSPLHF	TGTGCCTGGACGTCAGGGTATAATTCACCCCTCCACTTT
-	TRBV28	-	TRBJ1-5	CASADLFSGSEPQHF	TGTGCCAGCGCCGACCTTTTTTCGGGATCAGAGCCCCAGCATTTT
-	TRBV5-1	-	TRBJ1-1	CASSQGQANTEAFF	TGCGCCAGCAGCCAAGGACAAGCGAACACTGAAGCTTTCTTT
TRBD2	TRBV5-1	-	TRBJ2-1	CASMPTSGGAFEQFF	TGCGCCAGCATGCCGACTAGCGGGGGGGCCTTTGAGCAGTTCTTC
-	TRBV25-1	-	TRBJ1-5	CASSESSGDQPQHF	TGTGCCAGCAGTGAATCGAGTGGAGATCAGCCCCAGCATTTT
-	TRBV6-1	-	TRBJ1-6	CASSEQDQKSSYNSPLHF	TGTGCCAGCAGCGAACAGGATCAGAAGAGCTCCTATAATTCACCCCTCCACTTT
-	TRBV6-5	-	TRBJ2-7	CASSYLEGTYEQYF	TGTGCCAGCAGTTACTTGGAGGGCACCTACGAGCAGTACTTC
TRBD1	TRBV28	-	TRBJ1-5	CASTPGQGGFNQPQHF	TGTGCCAGCACCCCCGGGCAGGGGGGATTTAATCAGCCCCAGCATTTT
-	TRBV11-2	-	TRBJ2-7	CASSLRRGYEQYF	TGTGCCAGCAGCCTCCGACGGGGTTACGAGCAGTACTTC
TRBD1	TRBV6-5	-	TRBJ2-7	CASRGTVYEQYF	TGTGCCAGCAGGGGGACAGTGTACGAGCAGTACTTC
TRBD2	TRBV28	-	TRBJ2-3	CASSSLAGRDTQYF	TGTGCCAGCAGTTCACTAGCGGGGAGAGATACGCAGTATTTT
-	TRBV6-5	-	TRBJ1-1	CASSYSMGARNTEAFF	TGTGCCAGCAGTTACTCGATGGGGGCCCGGAACACTGAAGCTTTCTTT
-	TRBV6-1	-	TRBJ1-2	CASSELPGAANYGYTF	TGTGCCAGCAGTGAGCTACCTGGGGCCGCTAACTATGGCTACACCTTC
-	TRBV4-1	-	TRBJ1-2	CASSQEVHTNYGYTF	TGCGCCAGCAGCCAAGAAGTACACACCAACTATGGCTACACCTTC
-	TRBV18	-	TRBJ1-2	CASSAQGDAMYGYTF	TGTGCCAGCTCAGCACAGGGAGATGCAATGTATGGCTACACCTTC
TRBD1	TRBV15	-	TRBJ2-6	CATSPGTGAVGANVLTF	TGTGCCACCAGTCCCGGGACAGGGGCGGTTGGGGCCAACGTCCTGACTTTC
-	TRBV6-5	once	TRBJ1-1	CASSSRGVTEAFF	TGTGCCAGCAGTTCACGTGGAGTTACTGAAGCTTTCTTT
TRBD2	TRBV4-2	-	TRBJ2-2	CASSPSSGEITGELFF	TGTGCCAGCAGCCCCTCTAGCGGGGAAATCACCGGGGAGCTGTTTTTT
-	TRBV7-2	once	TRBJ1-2	CASSVYVDRNYGYTF	TGTGCCAGCAGCGTGTATGTGGACAGAAACTATGGCTACACCTTC
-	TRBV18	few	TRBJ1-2	CASSPHPPEVYGYTF	TGTGCCAGCTCACCACACCCGCCGGAGGTCTATGGCTACACCTTC
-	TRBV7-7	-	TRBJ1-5	CASSWKGLSNQPQHF	TGTGCCAGCAGCTGGAAGGGACTGAGCAATCAGCCCCAGCATTTT
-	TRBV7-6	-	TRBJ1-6	CASSLGGMDSPLHF	TGTGCCAGCAGCTTAGGCGGGATGGATTCACCCCTCCACTTT
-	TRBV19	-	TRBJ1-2	CASSTPRGFGYTF	TGTGCCAGTAGTACGCCCCGGGGGTTTGGCTACACCTTC
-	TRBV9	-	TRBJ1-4	CASSVDRGTEKLFF	TGTGCCAGCAGCGTAGATCGGGGAACTGAAAAACTGTTTTTT
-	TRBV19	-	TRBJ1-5	CASSIVQQPQHF	TGTGCCAGTAGTATAGTACAACAGCCCCAGCATTTT
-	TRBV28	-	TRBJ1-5	CASSLGQGFRQPQHF	TGTGCCAGCAGTTTAGGGCAGGGGTTCCGTCAGCCCCAGCATTTT
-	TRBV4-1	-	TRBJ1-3	CASSQARGISGNTIYF	TGCGCCAGCAGCCAAGCCCGGGGAATCTCTGGAAACACCATATATTTT
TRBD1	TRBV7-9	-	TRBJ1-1	CASSPRDRRNTEAFF	TGTGCCAGCAGCCCACGGGACAGGAGGAACACTGAAGCTTTCTTT
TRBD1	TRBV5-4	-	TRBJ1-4	CASSTGTGLNEKLFF	TGTGCCAGCAGCACCGGGACAGGGCTTAATGAAAAACTGTTTTTT
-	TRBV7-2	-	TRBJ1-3	CASSLEGQGPIGNTIYF	TGTGCCAGCAGCTTAGAGGGGCAGGGCCCCATTGGAAACACCATATATTTT
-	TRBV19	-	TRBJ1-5	CASSPGIGNQPQHF	TGTGCCAGTAGTCCAGGGATAGGGAATCAGCCCCAGCATTTT
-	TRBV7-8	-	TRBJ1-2	CASTNRVHLNVHGYTF	TGTGCCAGCACTAACAGGGTACACCTCAACGTCCATGGCTACACCTTC
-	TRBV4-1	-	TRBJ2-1	CASSQDGSSYNEQFF	TGCGCCAGCAGCCAAGATGGGAGCTCCTACAATGAGCAGTTCTTC
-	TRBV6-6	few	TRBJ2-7	CASSPTVETYEQYF	TGTGCCAGCAGTCCCACGGTTGAAACCTACGAGCAGTACTTC
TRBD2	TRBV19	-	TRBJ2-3	CASSRLAGGGTDTQYF	TGTGCCAGTAGTAGACTAGCGGGGGGGGGCACAGATACGCAGTATTTT
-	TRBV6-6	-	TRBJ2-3	CASSPTGGTDTQYF	TGTGCCAGCAGTCCTACAGGAGGCACAGATACGCAGTATTTT
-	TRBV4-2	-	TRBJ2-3	CASSQHVGVERNTQYF	TGTGCCAGCAGCCAACACGTCGGGGTGGAGAGGAATACGCAGTATTTT
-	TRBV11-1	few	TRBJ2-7	CASSQDSYEQYF	TGTGCCAGCAGTCAGGACAGCTACGAGCAGTACTTC
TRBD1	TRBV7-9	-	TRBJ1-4	CASTRTGSEKLFF	TGTGCCAGCACCCGGACAGGGAGTGAAAAACTGTTTTTT
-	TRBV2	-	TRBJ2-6	CASSARDSSSGANVLTF	TGTGCCAGCAGTGCCCGCGACAGCTCCTCTGGGGCCAACGTCCTGACTTTC
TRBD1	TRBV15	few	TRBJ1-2	CATSTRTGGGYTF	TGTGCCACCAGCACCAGGACAGGGGGCGGCTACACCTTC
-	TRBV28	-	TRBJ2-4	CASSLGGSDIQYF	TGTGCCAGCAGTTTAGGGGGGTCGGACATTCAGTACTTC
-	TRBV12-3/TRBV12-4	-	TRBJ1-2	CASSFAARGYTF	TGTGCCAGCAGTTTCGCGGCCCGCGGCTACACCTTC
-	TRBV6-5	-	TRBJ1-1	CASSYSTASRTEAFF	TGTGCCAGCAGTTACTCGACAGCATCGCGCACTGAAGCTTTCTTT